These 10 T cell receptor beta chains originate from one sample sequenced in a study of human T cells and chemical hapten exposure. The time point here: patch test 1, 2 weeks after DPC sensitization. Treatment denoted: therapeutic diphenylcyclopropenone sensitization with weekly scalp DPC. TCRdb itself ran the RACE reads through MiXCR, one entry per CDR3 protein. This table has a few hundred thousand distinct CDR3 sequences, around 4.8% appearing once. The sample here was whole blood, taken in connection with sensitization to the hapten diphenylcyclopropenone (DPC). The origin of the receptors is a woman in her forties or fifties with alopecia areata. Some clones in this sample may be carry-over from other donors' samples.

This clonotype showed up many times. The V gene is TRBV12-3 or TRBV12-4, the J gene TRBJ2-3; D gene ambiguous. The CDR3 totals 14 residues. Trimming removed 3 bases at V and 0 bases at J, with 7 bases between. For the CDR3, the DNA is TGTGCCAGCAGTTTTGGCCACAGCACAGATACGCAGTATTTT. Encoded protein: CASSFGHSTDTQYF.

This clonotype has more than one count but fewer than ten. The CDR3 DNA sequence: TGCAGCGTTAGACGGACCCTTGGGCAGTTCTTC. Encoded protein: CSVRRTLGQFF. The J gene is TRBJ2-1, the V gene TRBV29-1; D call uncertain. The germline V gene encodes CDR1 SQVTM and CDR2 ANQGSEA. CDR3 length: 11 residues. Trimming removed 5 bases from V and 12 bases from J, with 14 bases in between.

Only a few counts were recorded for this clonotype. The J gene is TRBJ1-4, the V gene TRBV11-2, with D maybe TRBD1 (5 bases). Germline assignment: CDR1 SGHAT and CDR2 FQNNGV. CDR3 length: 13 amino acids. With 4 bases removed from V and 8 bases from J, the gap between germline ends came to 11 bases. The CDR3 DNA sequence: TGTGCCAGCAGCTGGGGGGAATCGGAAAAACTGTTTTTT. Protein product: CASSWGESEKLFF.

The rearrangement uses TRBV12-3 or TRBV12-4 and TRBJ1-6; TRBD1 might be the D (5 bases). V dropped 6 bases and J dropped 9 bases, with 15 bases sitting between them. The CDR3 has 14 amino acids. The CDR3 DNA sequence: TGTGCCAGCAGCCCTTCCGGGACGGGTTCACCCCTCCACTTT. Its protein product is CASSPSGTGSPLHF.

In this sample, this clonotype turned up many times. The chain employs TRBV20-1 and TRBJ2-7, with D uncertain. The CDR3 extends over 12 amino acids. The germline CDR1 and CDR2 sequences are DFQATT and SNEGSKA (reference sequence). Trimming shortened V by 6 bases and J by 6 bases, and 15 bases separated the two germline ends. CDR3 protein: CSAYNLRREQYF. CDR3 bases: TGCAGTGCCTACAACCTCAGGCGCGAGCAGTACTTC.

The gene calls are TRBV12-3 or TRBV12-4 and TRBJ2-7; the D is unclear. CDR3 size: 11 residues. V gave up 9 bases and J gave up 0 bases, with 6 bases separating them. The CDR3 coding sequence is TGTGCCAGTGCCATCTCCTACGAGCAGTACTTC. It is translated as CASAISYEQYF.

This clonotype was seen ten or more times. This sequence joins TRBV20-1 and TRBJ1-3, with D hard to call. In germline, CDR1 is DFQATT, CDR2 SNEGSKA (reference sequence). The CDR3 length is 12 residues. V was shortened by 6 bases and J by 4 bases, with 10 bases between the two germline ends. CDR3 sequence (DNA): TGCAGTGCCTGGATTGCAGGAAACACCATATATTTT. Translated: CSAWIAGNTIYF.

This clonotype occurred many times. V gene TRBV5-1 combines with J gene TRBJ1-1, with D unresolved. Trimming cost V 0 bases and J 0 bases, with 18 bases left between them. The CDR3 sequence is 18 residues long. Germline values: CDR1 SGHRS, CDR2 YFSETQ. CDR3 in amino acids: CASSLGLVRSMMNTEAFF. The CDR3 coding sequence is TGCGCCAGCAGCTTGGGCCTAGTTCGTAGCATGATGAACACTGAAGCTTTCTTT.

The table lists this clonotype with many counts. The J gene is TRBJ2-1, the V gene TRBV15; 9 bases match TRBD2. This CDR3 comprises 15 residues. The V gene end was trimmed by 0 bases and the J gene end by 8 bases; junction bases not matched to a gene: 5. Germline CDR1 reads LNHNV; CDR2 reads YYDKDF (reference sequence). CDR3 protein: CATSREAGGGDEQFF. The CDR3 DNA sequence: TGTGCCACCAGCAGAGAAGCGGGAGGAGGGGATGAGCAGTTCTTC.

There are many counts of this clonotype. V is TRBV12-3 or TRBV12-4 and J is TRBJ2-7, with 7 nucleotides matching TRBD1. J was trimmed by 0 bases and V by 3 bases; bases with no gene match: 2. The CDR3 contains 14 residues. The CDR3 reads CASSLDRSSYEQYF. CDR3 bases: TGTGCCAGCAGTTTGGACAGGAGCTCCTACGAGCAGTACTTC.